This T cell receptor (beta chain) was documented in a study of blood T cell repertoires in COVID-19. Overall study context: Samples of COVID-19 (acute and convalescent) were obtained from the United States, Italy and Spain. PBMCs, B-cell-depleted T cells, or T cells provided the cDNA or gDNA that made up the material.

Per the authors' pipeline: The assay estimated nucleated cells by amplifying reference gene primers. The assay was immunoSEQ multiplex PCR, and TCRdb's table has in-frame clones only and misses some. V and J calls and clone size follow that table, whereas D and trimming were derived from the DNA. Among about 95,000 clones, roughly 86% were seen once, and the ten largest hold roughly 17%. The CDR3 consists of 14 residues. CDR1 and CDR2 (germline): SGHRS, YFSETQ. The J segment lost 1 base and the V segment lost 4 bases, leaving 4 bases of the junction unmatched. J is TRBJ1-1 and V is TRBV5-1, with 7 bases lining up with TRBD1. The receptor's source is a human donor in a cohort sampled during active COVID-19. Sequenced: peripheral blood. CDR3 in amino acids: CASSRQGGNTEAFF. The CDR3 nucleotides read TGCGCCAGCAGCCGACAGGGCGGGAACACTGAAGCTTTCTTT.